These T cell receptor beta chains were read from a single sample in a study of blood T cell repertoires in COVID-19. Here immunoSEQ multiplex PCR was the method, and the copy in TCRdb shows in-frame clones only, minus some. The sample shows more than 300,000 clones, around 86% of them seen only once. The sequenced sample consisted of peripheral blood. All receptors come from a woman in her fifties or sixties with acute or convalescent COVID-19. The CDR3 runs from the conserved cysteine through the conserved F or W. Each record gives: V gene, J gene, D gene, clone size, CDR3 protein, CDR3 DNA. D genes are given only for firm matches. Clone size, where shown, is once, few, many, or a class for clones that have expanded.

TRBV7-2	TRBJ2-7	NA	NA	CASSLGGTAYEQYF	TGTGCCAGCAGCTTGGGCGGGACAGCGTACGAGCAGTACTTC
TRBV11-1	TRBJ2-5	NA	NA	CASSESPEGAETQYF	TGTGCCAGCAGCGAATCACCCGAGGGTGCGGAGACCCAGTACTTC
TRBV5-1	TRBJ2-4	NA	NA	CASRGMAKNIQYF	TGCGCCAGCAGGGGCATGGCCAAAAACATTCAGTACTTC
TRBV7-9	TRBJ2-7	NA	NA	CASTMRSSYEQYF	TGTGCCAGCACCATGCGAAGCTCCTACGAGCAGTACTTC
TRBV24-1	TRBJ1-5	TRBD1	NA	CATSDTGGNQPQHF	TGTGCCACCAGTGATACAGGGGGCAATCAGCCCCAGCATTTT
TRBV7-2	TRBJ2-7	TRBD1	NA	CASSLQRTGSPYYEQYF	TGTGCCAGCAGCTTACAAAGGACAGGGAGTCCGTACTACGAGCAGTACTTC
TRBV11-2	TRBJ1-4	NA	NA	CASSPQEFEKLFF	TGTGCCAGCAGCCCACAGGAATTTGAAAAACTGTTTTTT
TRBV7-2	TRBJ2-1	NA	few	CASSVPYDNEQFF	TGTGCCAGCAGCGTCCCCTATGACAATGAGCAGTTCTTC
TRBV9	TRBJ2-1	TRBD2	NA	CASSVDGSGRGSEQFF	TGTGCCAGCAGCGTAGATGGTAGCGGGAGGGGGAGTGAGCAGTTCTTC
TRBV27	TRBJ2-1	TRBD2	few	CASSSGLAGGLNEQFF	TGTGCCAGCAGTTCGGGACTAGCGGGAGGCCTCAATGAGCAGTTCTTC
TRBV28	TRBJ1-2	TRBD1	NA	CASSFSTGDGGYTF	TGTGCCAGCAGTTTCTCTACAGGGGACGGTGGCTACACCTTC
TRBV27	TRBJ2-1	NA	NA	CASSSTEYNEQFF	TGTGCCAGCAGTTCGACAGAGTACAATGAGCAGTTCTTC
TRBV27	TRBJ1-4	TRBD1	NA	CASSLGQGPTNEKLFF	TGTGCCAGCAGTTTAGGACAGGGCCCAACTAATGAAAAACTGTTTTTT
TRBV6-1	TRBJ1-1	NA	NA	CASSEFLPRTANTEAFF	TGTGCCAGCAGTGAATTTCTCCCGAGGACAGCGAACACTGAAGCTTTCTTT
TRBV30	TRBJ1-1	TRBD1	once	CAWSPGQGWVNTEAFF	TGTGCCTGGAGTCCGGGACAGGGTTGGGTGAACACTGAAGCTTTCTTT
TRBV4-1	TRBJ1-2	NA	few	CASSQVGSEFYGYTF	TGCGCCAGCAGCCAAGTAGGCAGCGAGTTCTATGGCTACACCTTC
TRBV24-1	TRBJ2-5	NA	NA	CATSDSQQETQYF	TGTGCCACCAGTGATTCCCAGCAAGAGACCCAGTACTTC
TRBV6-4	TRBJ1-5	NA	NA	CASSGSMGGPHQPQHF	TGTGCCAGCAGTGGATCCATGGGGGGGCCCCATCAGCCCCAGCATTTT
TRBV24-1	TRBJ2-1	TRBD2	NA	CATSEMSGSSYNEQFF	TGTGCCACCAGTGAAATGAGCGGGAGCTCCTACAATGAGCAGTTCTTC
TRBV28	TRBJ1-3	TRBD1	NA	CASSPTTGGGVGGNTIYF	TGTGCCAGCAGTCCGACGACAGGGGGCGGAGTAGGTGGAAACACCATATATTTT
TRBV30	TRBJ2-1	TRBD2	NA	CAWSRAGPYNEQFF	TGTGCCTGGAGTCGAGCGGGACCCTACAATGAGCAGTTCTTC
TRBV4-2	TRBJ1-3	TRBD1	once	CASSQDGDSSGNTIYF	TGTGCCAGCAGCCAAGATGGGGACAGCTCTGGAAACACCATATATTTT
TRBV4-1	TRBJ1-1	TRBD1	NA	CASSRISTGTTEAFF	TGCGCCAGCAGCCGGATCTCGACAGGGACGACTGAAGCTTTCTTT
TRBV15	TRBJ2-1	TRBD1	NA	CATGSYGTAGGDEQFF	TGTGCCACCGGATCCTACGGGACAGCCGGTGGCGATGAGCAGTTCTTC
TRBV7-9	TRBJ1-1	TRBD1	NA	CASRPTGPNTEAFF	TGTGCCAGCAGACCGACAGGGCCGAACACTGAAGCTTTCTTT
TRBV2	TRBJ2-5	NA	few	CASSEDSSQETQYF	TGTGCCAGCAGTGAAGACAGTTCCCAAGAGACCCAGTACTTC
TRBV6-4	TRBJ2-7	NA	once	CASSEWAGDFYEQYF	TGTGCCAGCAGTGAATGGGCGGGTGATTTTTACGAGCAGTACTTC
TRBV7-5	TRBJ2-7	NA	NA	CARSLVVGGSSYEQYF	TGTGCCAGAAGCTTAGTAGTTGGCGGGAGCTCCTACGAGCAGTACTTC
TRBV4-3	TRBJ2-7	TRBD2	NA	CASSQVWTSGIYEQYF	TGCGCCAGCAGCCAAGTCTGGACTAGCGGGATCTACGAGCAGTACTTC
TRBV6-4	TRBJ2-1	TRBD2	NA	CASSDSVAGGNEQFF	TGTGCCAGCAGTGACTCCGTGGCGGGAGGCAATGAGCAGTTCTTC
TRBV18	TRBJ1-4	NA	NA	CASSSDQGGEKLFF	TGTGCCAGCTCCAGCGACCAGGGAGGTGAAAAACTGTTTTTT
TRBV9	TRBJ1-1	TRBD1	NA	CASISLGTGEEGEAFF	TGTGCCAGCATATCACTTGGGACAGGGGAGGAAGGTGAAGCTTTCTTT
TRBV5-6	TRBJ2-7	NA	once	CASSVQTYEQYF	TGTGCCAGCAGCGTGCAGACCTACGAGCAGTACTTC
TRBV7-2	TRBJ1-4	TRBD1	NA	CASSLDSGGNEKLFF	TGTGCCAGCAGCTTAGATTCAGGGGGAAATGAAAAACTGTTTTTT
TRBV5-1	TRBJ1-1	NA	NA	CASSFAENTEAFF	TGCGCCAGCAGCTTCGCGGAGAACACTGAAGCTTTCTTT
TRBV7-3	TRBJ1-1	TRBD1	NA	CASSNRGQDTEAFF	TGTGCCAGCAGCAACAGGGGTCAGGACACTGAAGCTTTCTTT
TRBV2	TRBJ2-1	TRBD2	NA	CASSRLAAHNEQFF	TGTGCCAGCAGTCGTCTAGCGGCCCACAATGAGCAGTTCTTC
TRBV4-2	TRBJ2-1	TRBD2	NA	CASSPRLAGDSYNEQFF	TGTGCCAGCAGCCCCCGACTAGCGGGGGACTCCTACAATGAGCAGTTCTTC
TRBV2	TRBJ2-2	TRBD2	NA	CASRGTSGSGELFF	TGTGCCAGCAGGGGGACTAGCGGATCTGGGGAGCTGTTTTTT
TRBV29-1	TRBJ1-5	NA	NA	CSVAQGWDQPQHF	TGCAGCGTTGCCCAGGGGTGGGATCAGCCCCAGCATTTT
TRBV9	TRBJ2-2	TRBD2	NA	CASKKTSGRAGPGELFF	TGTGCCAGCAAAAAGACTAGCGGGAGGGCCGGTCCCGGGGAGCTGTTTTTT
TRBV27	TRBJ1-2	NA	once	CASSLQGSRYGYTF	TGTGCCAGCAGTTTACAGGGTAGTAGATATGGCTACACCTTC
TRBV30	TRBJ1-3	NA	NA	CAWAETGFRNTIYF	TGTGCCTGGGCCGAAACAGGGTTTAGAAACACCATATATTTT
TRBV18	TRBJ2-3	TRBD2	NA	CASSPGLNTDTQYF	TGTGCCAGCTCACCGGGACTAAACACAGATACGCAGTATTTT
TRBV19	TRBJ1-4	NA	NA	CASSAYRAANEKLFF	TGTGCCAGTAGTGCGTACAGGGCGGCTAATGAAAAACTGTTTTTT
TRBV5-4	TRBJ1-4	NA	once	CASSLPGDEKLFF	TGTGCCAGCAGCTTGCCGGGGGATGAAAAACTGTTTTTT
TRBV6-6	TRBJ2-7	TRBD1	NA	CASSYGQGLDEQYF	TGTGCCAGCAGTTACGGACAGGGCTTGGACGAGCAGTACTTC
TRBV4-3	TRBJ2-3	TRBD1	NA	CASSPRRGRRTTLELTDTQYF	TGCGCCAGCAGCCCCCGAAGGGGGCGCCGGACAACCCTCGAGCTCACAGATACGCAGTATTTT
TRBV6-1	TRBJ2-5	TRBD2	NA	CASSAPLAGGPKAKTQYF	TGTGCCAGCAGTGCGCCTCTCGCGGGGGGCCCCAAAGCAAAGACCCAGTACTTC
TRBV7-2	TRBJ2-7	TRBD1	NA	CASSLSGQVTYEQYF	TGTGCCAGCAGCTTATCCGGACAGGTTACCTACGAGCAGTACTTC
TRBV5-4	TRBJ2-7	TRBD1	NA	CASSSPGQGASEQYF	TGTGCCAGCAGCTCGCCCGGACAGGGGGCGTCCGAGCAGTACTTC
TRBV18	TRBJ1-5	TRBD1	NA	CASRTGGGVQPQHF	TGTGCCAGCCGAACAGGGGGCGGCGTTCAGCCCCAGCATTTT
TRBV27	TRBJ2-6	TRBD1	NA	CASSLWGQASSGANVLTF	TGTGCCAGCAGTTTATGGGGACAGGCGAGCTCTGGGGCCAACGTCCTGACTTTC
TRBV5-8	TRBJ2-5	TRBD1	NA	CASRRGTGTETQYF	TGTGCCAGCAGACGAGGGACAGGGACGGAGACCCAGTACTTC
TRBV19	TRBJ2-7	NA	NA	CASSITGHYEQYF	TGTGCCAGTAGTATCACAGGGCACTACGAGCAGTACTTC